This TCR beta chain was sequenced during a study of T cells after yellow fever vaccination. This clonotype was detected only once. No antigen is known for it. Findings and limits, study-wide: Reappearance after the booster was seen for most primary-vaccination clones, at roughly 96% CD4 and 88% CD8. Some clonotypes, a small share, were shared between CD4 and CD8 compartments.

Template switching with 5'RACE generated the TCR cDNA and added a universal primer site and UMIs. Each CDR3 protein is one row after TCRdb ran MiXCR on the 5' RACE reads. The data contain roughly 500,000 distinct CDR3 sequences, over 15% of them seen just once; the ten biggest clones take up 14%. With 4 bases removed from V and 7 bases from J, the gap between germline ends came to 11 bases. The CDR3 runs to 13 residues. Looked up from germline, CDR1 is MNHEY and CDR2 is SMNVEV (reference sequence). This specimen consisted of PBMCs, obtained 15 days after the yellow fever booster vaccination. The TCR was taken from a man aged 30 to 39 who received the YFV17D yellow fever vaccine. J is TRBJ1-5 and V is TRBV27; no clear D. CDR3 region: CASSSRKDQPQHF. DNA of the CDR3: TGTGCCAGCAGTTCGAGAAAGGACCAGCCCCAGCATTTT.